The 15 T cell receptor beta chains listed next were all sequenced from one sample in a study of CXCR3-negative and CXCR3-positive naive CD8 T cells. UMI-labeled 5' RACE TRB cDNA libraries were prepared from the cells. TCRdb reprocessed the 5' RACE reads and stores each CDR3 protein as one record, lacking DNA. The sample holds about 28,000 distinct CDR3 sequences. The sample consisted of memory CD8+ T cells from blood. Receptors originate from a human donor in good health. Some clones in this sample may be carry-over from other donors' samples.

The chain combines TRBV7-9 with TRBJ2-2; TCRdb gives TRBD1 as the D gene, but with no DNA this cannot be confirmed. Looked up from germline, CDR1 is SEHNR and CDR2 is FQNEAQ (reference sequence). This CDR3 region has 18 residues. CDR3 residues: CASSPRDSQNANTGELFF.

The V call is TRBV7-3, the J call TRBJ2-3; checking the TCRdb D call of TRBD1 is not possible without DNA. Germline CDR1 SGHTA, CDR2 FQGTGA. This CDR3 is built from 16 residues. This CDR3 reads CASSEQGPLSTDTQYF.

The CDR3 spells CATSPRGYSSYNEQFF. This chain joins TRBV15 and TRBJ2-1; the TCRdb D gene call, TRBD1, has no DNA to confirm it. This CDR3 spans 16 amino acids. CDR1 and CDR2 from the germline V gene are LNHNV and YYDKDF (reference sequence).

The V call is TRBV6-6, the J call TRBJ1-1; TCRdb proposes TRBD1, but this gene call is untestable without DNA. This CDR3 has 14 residues. The V gene's germline CDR1 is MNHNY and CDR2 SVGAGI (reference sequence). The CDR3 here is CASSYLGTGAEAFF.

The V call is TRBV6-6, the J call TRBJ2-7; without DNA, the TCRdb call of TRBD2 cannot be checked. Germline V lookup: CDR1 MNHNY, CDR2 SVGAGI (reference sequence). The CDR3 extends over 12 amino acids. CDR3 region: CASSAGGPEQYF.

This chain uses TRBV7-3 with TRBJ2-5; TCRdb returns TRBD2, unconfirmable since there is no DNA. The CDR3 runs 15 residues. Germline CDR1 and CDR2: SGHTA and FQGTGA. CDR3 in amino acids: CASSSPPRGWETQYF.

The V call is TRBV29-1, the J call TRBJ1-2; TCRdb reports TRBD1, a call that lacks DNA to check it against. CDR3 size: 13 residues. Germline V gives CDR1 SQVTM, CDR2 ANQGSEA. The CDR3 spells CSARDTLDSSYTF.

The V gene is TRBV12-3 or TRBV12-4, the J gene TRBJ2-7; TCRdb's D call of TRBD1 is untestable without DNA. This CDR3 is 12 amino acids long. The CDR3 sequence is CASSFRVPEQYF.

The chain employs TRBV12-3 or TRBV12-4 and TRBJ1-1; TCRdb's D call of TRBD1 is untestable without DNA. The CDR3 extends over 13 amino acids. The CDR3 loop is CASSLAGATEAFF.

The chain employs TRBV6-4 and TRBJ2-1. The CDR3 length is 12 residues. The V gene's germline CDR1 is MRHNA and CDR2 SNTAGT. The CDR3 loop is CASSDQHNEQFF.

This chain links TRBV19 with TRBJ2-1. The CDR3 consists of 12 residues. Germline CDR1 LNHDA, CDR2 SQIVND (reference sequence). The CDR3 is CASRASNNEQFF. The complete variable domain, with remaining parts taken from reference TRBV19 and TRBJ2-1, reads DGGITQSPKYLFRKEGQNVTLSCEQNLNHDAMYWYRQDPGQGLRLIYYSQIVNDFQKGDIAEGYSVSREKKESFPLTVTSAQKNPTAFYLCASRASNNEQFFGPGTRLTVL.

This sequence joins TRBV18 and TRBJ1-5; TCRdb indicates TRBD1, and absent DNA this call remains unverified. Germline CDR1 reads KGHSH; CDR2 reads LQKENI. This CDR3 has 17 amino acids. CDR3: CASSHPSGTGGLQPQHF.

The V gene is TRBV20-1, the J gene TRBJ2-5; TCRdb reports TRBD2, a call that lacks DNA to check it against. CDR3 size: 18 residues. The germline V gene has CDR1 DFQATT and CDR2 SNEGSKA (reference sequence). The CDR3 loop reads CSARGLAGETGVQETQYF.

This chain connects TRBV27 to TRBJ2-2. The CDR3 covers 16 residues. CDR1 and CDR2 (germline): MNHEY, SMNVEV (reference sequence). CDR3 amino acids: CASSLARDANTGELFF.

The chain links TRBV6-6 to TRBJ2-1; without DNA, the TCRdb call of TRBD1 cannot be checked. The CDR3 contains 21 residues. CDR1 is MNHNY, CDR2 SVGAGI, per germline (reference sequence). The CDR3 region is CASSYSPHGGTVSRRDNEKFF.